This is a list of T cell receptor beta chains from one sample in a study of blood T cell repertoires in COVID-19. Clones were read by immunoSEQ multiplex PCR, and TCRdb kept only the in-frame ones, dropping some. This sample has 150,000 to 200,000 clones, with 80% to 90% found just once. The sample was peripheral blood. These receptors all stem from a man aged 18 to 30 with active or convalescent COVID-19. The CDR3 runs from the conserved cysteine through the conserved F or W.

V gene: TRBV3-1/TRBV3-2
CDR3 protein: CASSAADEQYF

V gene: TRBV2
CDR3 protein: CASKEGRGLDQPQHF

V gene: TRBV18
CDR3 protein: CASSPDRGLGTYEQYF

V gene: TRBV18
CDR3 protein: CASSPGLANEQFF

V gene: TRBV7-2
CDR3 protein: CASRGSPLAGVYEQYF

V gene: TRBV5-6
CDR3 protein: CASSPDKTGELFF

V gene: TRBV11-3
CDR3 protein: CASSGGGSKYEQFF

V gene: TRBV4-1
CDR3 protein: CASSQPGQKRTNEKLFF

V gene: TRBV6-4
CDR3 protein: CASSERPTSGTGYEQFF

V gene: TRBV14
CDR3 protein: CASSQGQGRSGYTF

V gene: TRBV24-1
CDR3 protein: CATSDPTGFPKNIQYF

V gene: TRBV6-5
CDR3 protein: CASSSGVVSNSPLHF

V gene: TRBV19
CDR3 protein: CASRPRDRYNSPLHF

V gene: TRBV6-5
CDR3 protein: CASSWTGTRNEQFF

V gene: TRBV9
CDR3 protein: CASSPTGGYEQYF

V gene: TRBV11-3
CDR3 protein: CASRSRGSTNEKLFF

V gene: TRBV19
CDR3 protein: CASSIKRGPDYGYTF

V gene: TRBV18
CDR3 protein: CASSPQGTYNEQFF

V gene: TRBV9
CDR3 protein: CASSGNLQGNSPLHF

V gene: TRBV4-3
CDR3 protein: CASSQDLGSVYEQYF

V gene: TRBV10-3
CDR3 protein: CAISESGTVPGELFF

V gene: TRBV2
CDR3 protein: CASRVREEGTTEAFF

V gene: TRBV3-1/TRBV3-2
CDR3 protein: CASSFGLVYEQYF

V gene: TRBV6-5
CDR3 protein: CASIPQGAGTGELFF

V gene: TRBV28
CDR3 protein: CASSTAGVGNEKLFF

V gene: TRBV29-1
CDR3 protein: CSVPGAGNTIYF